These 15 T cell receptor beta chains were sequenced from one sample in a study of blood T cell repertoires in COVID-19. Repertoires were generated with immunoSEQ multiplex PCR, while TCRdb's copy carries only in-frame clones and drops some. The data contain under 250,000 clones, around nine tenths of them singletons. The specimen sequenced was peripheral blood. Source of these receptors: a woman in her thirties or forties with acute or convalescent COVID-19.

This chain connects TRBV4-2 to TRBJ2-7, with 9 positions matching TRBD2. Looked up from germline, CDR1 is LGHNA and CDR2 is YNFKEQ. This CDR3 has 17 amino acids. Trimming at V came to 4 bases and at J to 3 bases, leaving 13 bases not matched to a gene. CDR3 bases: TGTGCCAGCAGCCTGGGAGGGGCTAGCGGGGACTACTACGAGCAGTACGTC. Protein sequence: CASSLGGASGDYYEQYV.

V is TRBV4-1 and J is TRBJ1-5, with D unresolved. V lost 1 base, J lost 3 bases, and 10 bases lay in between. The CDR3 has 15 residues. The germline V gene encodes CDR1 MGHRA and CDR2 YSYEKL. CDR3 DNA sequence: TGCGCCAGCAGCCAAGGGGCGGGAGACAATCAGCCCCAGCATTTT. Protein sequence: CASSQGAGDNQPQHF.

This clone showed up just once. The chain recombines TRBV3-1 (or the pseudogene TRBV3-2) with TRBJ2-7, with D possibly TRBD1 on 6 matching bases. This CDR3 has 15 amino acids. V was pared by 1 base and J by 3 bases, with 13 bases between. CDR1 is LGHDT, CDR2 YNNKEL, per germline (reference sequence). The CDR3 DNA sequence: TGTGCCAGCAGCCAAGGGTTCAGGGGAAGCTACGAGCAGTACGTC. This encodes CASSQGFRGSYEQYV.

The rearrangement joins TRBV7-8 to TRBJ1-2, with D perhaps matching TRBD1 (6 bases). CDR1 is SGHVS and CDR2 is FQNEAQ in the germline V gene. This CDR3 region has 15 residues. The V end lost 1 base, the J end lost 0 bases, and 9 bases lay between the germline ends. Here the CDR3 reads CASSLGDTSNYGYTF. As DNA, the CDR3 is TGTGCCAGCAGCTTAGGGGACACTTCTAACTATGGCTACACCTTC.

This chain links TRBV24-1 with TRBJ1-5; 9 nucleotides align to TRBD1. Germline V gene sequence: CDR1 KGHDR, CDR2 SFDVKD. V shed 5 bases, J shed 4 bases, and the junction held 5 bases outside the gene matches. CDR3 size: 15 residues. CDR3 protein: CATSGTGTGNQPQHF. CDR3 DNA sequence: TGTGCCACCAGTGGCACCGGGACAGGGAATCAGCCCCAGCATTTT.

The CDR3 DNA is TGTGCCACCAGCAATGGCAGAACTGAAGCTTTCTTT. Its translation: CATSNGRTEAFF. V and J are TRBV15 and TRBJ1-1; no reliable D call. With 4 bases removed from V and 5 bases from J, the gap between germline ends came to 8 bases. This CDR3 region has 12 residues. The germline gives CDR1 LNHNV, CDR2 YYDKDF (reference sequence).

This clone was observed a few times. The rearrangement joins TRBV30 to TRBJ1-2, with D possibly TRBD1 on 5 matching bases. V gave up 0 bases and J gave up 7 bases, with 12 bases separating them. Germline lookup yields CDR1 GTSNPN and CDR2 SVGIG (reference sequence). The CDR3 has 13 residues. For the CDR3, the DNA is TGTGCCTGGAGTGTACGACAGTCCATTGGCTACACCTTC. The encoded protein is CAWSVRQSIGYTF.

This clone was detected only once. This chain links TRBV2 with TRBJ1-1, with a tentative D call TRBD1 (5 bases). The germline CDR1 and CDR2 sequences are SNHLY and FYNNEI. The CDR3 sequence is 13 residues long. The germline V and J ends were trimmed by 7 bases and 5 bases, with 14 bases remaining between them. This CDR3 is CASKNSGGTEAFF. CDR3 coding DNA: TGTGCCAGCAAGAACAGTGGGGGGACTGAAGCTTTCTTT.

The V and J genes are TRBV19 and TRBJ1-6; 10 bases match TRBD1. The CDR3 has 20 amino acids. The germline gives CDR1 LNHDA, CDR2 SQIVND (reference sequence). Trimming cost V 5 bases and J 2 bases; bases outside gene matches: 15. The CDR3 reads CASSPVPGQGRNPYNSPLHF. CDR3 bases: TGTGCCAGTAGTCCGGTCCCGGGACAGGGGAGAAATCCCTATAATTCACCCCTCCACTTT.

The chain employs TRBV6-4 and TRBJ2-3; 8 bases agree with TRBD2. The CDR3 consists of 15 residues. V was clipped by 2 bases and J by 4 bases; unmatched bases: 5. Germline loops: CDR1 MRHNA, CDR2 SNTAGT. The CDR3 spells CASSDKSGGADTQYF. The CDR3 bases are TGTGCCAGCAGTGACAAGTCCGGGGGGGCAGATACGCAGTATTTT.

This clone was counted only a few times. Other DNA sequences in this sample translate to the same CDR3. The rearrangement links TRBV20-1 to TRBJ1-2; 9 positions match TRBD1. The CDR3 loop spans 11 amino acids. The germline V gene encodes CDR1 DFQATT and CDR2 SNEGSKA (reference sequence). Germline trimming cut 5 bases from V and 8 bases from J; bases unmatched to any gene: 3. The DNA for the CDR3 is TGCAGTGCTCCGGGACAGGGAGGCTACACCTTC. Residues: CSAPGQGGYTF.

CDR3 protein: CASSLAWGVYNEQFF. CDR3 in DNA: TGCGCCAGCAGCTTGGCCTGGGGGGTATACAATGAGCAGTTCTTC. V gene TRBV5-1 combines with J gene TRBJ2-1; a possible D gene is TRBD2 (6 bases). Trimming removed 0 bases at V and 4 bases at J, with 11 bases between. Germline-derived CDR1 and CDR2 are SGHRS and YFSETQ. The length of the CDR3 is 15 residues.

This rearrangement joins TRBV3-1 (or the pseudogene TRBV3-2) to TRBJ1-2; 8 bases agree with TRBD1. The CDR3 is 16 amino acids. Germline V gene lookup returns CDR1 LGHDT and CDR2 YNNKEL (reference sequence). After removal of 5 bases from V and 6 bases from J, the junction contained 14 bases not matched to a gene. CDR3 in amino acids: CASSSNRQGKSHGYTF. The CDR3 nucleotides read TGTGCCAGCAGCTCAAACCGACAGGGGAAGTCGCATGGCTACACCTTC.

The chain has TRBV19 and TRBJ2-5; TRBD1 agrees at 10 bases. The CDR3 contains 14 residues. The germline V gene has CDR1 LNHDA and CDR2 SQIVND (reference sequence). Trimming removed 3 bases from V and 4 bases from J; junction bases left unmatched: 2. The CDR3 sequence is CASSMGTGVETQYF. As DNA, the CDR3 is TGTGCCAGTAGTATGGGGACAGGGGTAGAGACCCAGTACTTC.

The chain recombines TRBV5-1 with TRBJ2-7, with TRBD2 matching over 8 bases. This CDR3 comprises 16 residues. Trimming cost V 5 bases and J 2 bases; bases outside gene matches: 12. Germline V lookup: CDR1 SGHRS, CDR2 YFSETQ. The CDR3 spells CASSFGPTSDAYEQYV. The CDR3 coding sequence is TGCGCCAGCAGTTTTGGCCCGACTAGCGACGCCTACGAGCAGTACGTC.